This paragraph covers one TCR beta chain sequence. Its antigen remains unidentified. V was clipped by 3 bases and J by 0 bases, with 8 bases between them. The CDR3 runs 14 residues. Germline V CDR1 and CDR2: LNHDA, SQIVND (reference sequence). At minimum, one pre-ART and two post-ART PBMC samples were obtained from each donor. This record belongs to a study of long-term antiretroviral therapy in people with HIV. Findings and limits, study-wide: In samples taken after ART, diversity increased but remained below transplant donor control levels.

The assay used was immunoSEQ (version v3.0), run at survey level. For every sample, sequencing targeted roughly 40,000-55,000 T-cell genomes. Profiling relied on immunoSEQ multiplex PCR, and the TCRdb table lists in-frame clones only, not all of them. The sample yields just over 35,000 clones, roughly 94% seen once. The specimen comprised unsorted PBMCs, sampled 4.1 years after starting antiretroviral therapy. The sequence was collected from a woman aged 45 to 65 with HIV. The V and J genes are TRBV19 and TRBJ1-2; D ambiguous. The CDR3: CASSIGPTNYGYTF. The CDR3 DNA sequence: TGTGCCAGTAGTATCGGACCCACTAACTATGGCTACACCTTC.